The 5 T cell receptor beta chains below all came from one sample that was sequenced in a study of shared clonotypes between healthy human individuals. The repertoire was sequenced with immunoSEQ multiplex PCR; TCRdb's copy has only in-frame clones and lacks some. In the table there are approximately 340,000 clones, around four fifths of which are singletons. Sequences were obtained from memory CD4+ T cells sorted from blood. Subset described: CD45RA-negative fraction. These receptor sequences come from a young man in good health.

The chain uses TRBV6-5 and TRBJ1-1; no reliable D call. CDR3 size: 12 residues. The germline V gene has CDR1 MNHEY and CDR2 SVGAGI. Between the trimmed V and J ends, which lost 5 bases and 7 bases, there was a span of 11 bases. The CDR3 DNA follows: TGTGCCAGCAGTCCAGCACACCTTGAAGCTTTCTTT. It encodes CASSPAHLEAFF.

This clone was seen a few times. The V and J genes are TRBV6-1 and TRBJ2-3, with TRBD2 as a possible D gene (6 bases). Looked up from germline, CDR1 is MNHNS and CDR2 is SASEGT. Trimming left V 2 bases short and J 10 bases short, with 43 bases between. The length of the CDR3 is 23 residues. The CDR3 nucleotides read TGTGCCAGCAGTGAATCCCAAGGCCGCGTACGGGGACCGGGACTCCAGGACCCTGTCGCGCAGTATTTT. This translates into CASSESQGRVRGPGLQDPVAQYF.

The chain joins TRBV9 to TRBJ2-1, with D perhaps assigned TRBD1 or TRBD2 (5 bases each). Looked up from germline, CDR1 is SGDLS and CDR2 is YYNGEE. Between the trimmed V and J ends, which lost 0 bases and 5 bases, there was a span of 15 bases. This CDR3 has 16 residues. CDR3 residues: CASSVVRGAGNNEQFF. The CDR3 nucleotides read TGTGCCAGCAGCGTAGTAAGAGGGGCAGGGAACAATGAGCAGTTCTTC.

Only one count was recorded for this clone. The genes are TRBV4-3 and TRBJ2-3, with D perhaps matching TRBD1 (6 bases). Germline V CDR1 and CDR2: LGHNA, YSLEER. Deletions cut 0 bases from V and 2 bases from J, with 12 bases between. CDR3 length: 16 amino acids. CDR3 coding DNA: TGCGCCAGCAGCCAAGATCTTAGGGACATCACAGATACGCAGTATTTT. Encoded protein: CASSQDLRDITDTQYF.

The chain recombines TRBV10-3 with TRBJ1-5, with D possibly matching TRBD1 (6 bases). CDR1 is ENHRY and CDR2 is SYGVKD in the germline V gene. The V end lost 10 bases, the J end lost 1 base, and 17 bases lay between the germline ends. This CDR3 has 15 residues. The CDR3 reads CATQGGLESNQPQHF. CDR3 DNA: TGTGCCACCCAAGGGGGACTCGAAAGCAATCAGCCCCAGCATTTT.